A selection of T cell receptor beta chains follows, all from one sample in a study of T-cell reconstitution after alpha-beta-depleted transplantation in children. One entry per CDR3 protein results from TCRdb running MiXCR on the PCR reads. This sample has roughly 400,000 distinct CDR3 sequences, with about 45% found just once. The sample here was PBMCs, taken before TCRalphabeta/CD19-depleted stem cell transplant. These receptors were collected from a girl aged 2-9 years with aplastic anemia, due to receive a stem cell transplant. CDR3s include the opening cysteine and the closing phenylalanine or tryptophan. A D gene is named only where the DNA matches it firmly. Size is stated for part of the rows, as once, few or many counts, or as a class when the clone is expanded.

j_call v_call clone_size d_call cdr3_aa cdr3_nt
TRBJ2-5 TRBV5-1 few TRBD2 CASSPLTASGQETQYF TGCGCCAGCAGCCCCCTGACGGCTAGCGGACAAGAGACCCAGTACTTC
TRBJ2-7 TRBV5-1 . . CASSLVEQTYEQYF TGCGCCAGCAGCTTGGTAGAACAGACCTACGAGCAGTACTTC
TRBJ2-7 TRBV7-2 many . CASSSSKGSYEQYF TGTGCCAGCAGCTCATCGAAGGGCTCCTACGAGCAGTACTTC
TRBJ2-1 TRBV5-6 . . CASSLDGHNEQFF TGTGCCAGCAGCTTGGACGGACACAATGAGCAGTTCTTC
TRBJ2-1 TRBV30 . TRBD2 CAWKLAGGNEQFF TGTGCCTGGAAACTAGCGGGAGGGAATGAGCAGTTCTTC
TRBJ2-7 TRBV5-1 . TRBD1 CASSLGQGTYELYF TGCGCCAGCAGCTTGGGACAGGGAACCTACGAGCTGTACTTC
TRBJ1-2 TRBV5-1 many . CASSPWDAYGYTF TGCGCCAGCAGCCCCTGGGACGCCTATGGCTACACCTTC
TRBJ2-3 TRBV20-1 . TRBD2 CSANPFRGADTQYF TGCAGTGCAAATCCTTTTCGGGGGGCAGATACGCAGTATTTT
TRBJ1-4 TRBV5-1 . . CASSLDVTIGGKLFF TGCGCCAGCAGCCTGGACGTTACCATAGGTGGAAAACTGTTTTTT
TRBJ2-3 TRBV29-1 . TRBD2 CSGLSSGGRADTQYF TGCAGCGGACTTAGTAGCGGGGGACGGGCAGATACGCAGTATTTT
TRBJ2-7 TRBV27 . TRBD2 CASSRTSSEQYF TGTGCCAGCAGCCGGACTAGCTCCGAGCAGTACTTC
TRBJ2-7 TRBV29-1 many TRBD2 CSVVGLAGGPYEQYF TGCAGCGTGGTGGGACTAGCGGGAGGCCCCTACGAGCAGTACTTC
TRBJ2-1 TRBV3-1 . TRBD2 CASSRGGSGTYNEQFF TGTGCCAGCAGCCGAGGGGGTAGCGGGACCTACAATGAGCAGTTCTTC
TRBJ2-6 TRBV7-2 . . CASSLIDGANVLTF TGTGCCAGCAGTCTCATCGACGGGGCCAACGTCCTGACTTTC
TRBJ1-5 TRBV6-2/TRBV6-3 few . CASSIGRQPQHF TGTGCCAGCAGCATAGGGAGACAGCCCCAGCATTTT
TRBJ1-5 TRBV7-9 few . CASSLDTPGQPQHF TGTGCCAGCAGCTTGGACACCCCGGGGCAGCCCCAGCATTTT
TRBJ2-3 TRBV12-3/TRBV12-4 few . CASLVSDTDTQYF TGTGCCAGCCTAGTATCGGACACAGATACGCAGTATTTT
TRBJ2-7 TRBV25-1 . . CASSDWVHEQYF TGTGCCAGCAGTGACTGGGTGCACGAGCAGTACTTC